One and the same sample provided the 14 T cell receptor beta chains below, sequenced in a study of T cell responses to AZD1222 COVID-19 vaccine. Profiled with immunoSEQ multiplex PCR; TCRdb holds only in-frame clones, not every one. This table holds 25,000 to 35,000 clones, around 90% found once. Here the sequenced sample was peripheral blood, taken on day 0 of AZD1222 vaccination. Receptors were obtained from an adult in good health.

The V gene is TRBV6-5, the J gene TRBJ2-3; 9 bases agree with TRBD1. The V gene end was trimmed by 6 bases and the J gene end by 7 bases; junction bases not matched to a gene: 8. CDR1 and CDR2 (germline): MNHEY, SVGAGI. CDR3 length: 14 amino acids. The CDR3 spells CASSGTGSGNTQYF. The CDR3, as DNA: TGTGCCAGCAGCGGGACAGGGTCGGGGAATACGCAGTATTTT.

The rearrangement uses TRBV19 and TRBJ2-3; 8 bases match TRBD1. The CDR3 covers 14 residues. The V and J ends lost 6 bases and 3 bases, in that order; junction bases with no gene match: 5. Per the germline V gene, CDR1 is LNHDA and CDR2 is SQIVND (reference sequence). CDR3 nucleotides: TGTGCCAGTAGGGGGACAGGCCGGACAGATACGCAGTATTTT. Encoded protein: CASRGTGRTDTQYF.

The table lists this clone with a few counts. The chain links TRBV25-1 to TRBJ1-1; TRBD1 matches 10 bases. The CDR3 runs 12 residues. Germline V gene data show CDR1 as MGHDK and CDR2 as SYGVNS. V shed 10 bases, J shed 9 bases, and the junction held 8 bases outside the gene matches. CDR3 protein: CATGTGDNQAFF. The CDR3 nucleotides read TGTGCCACCGGGACAGGGGACAATCAAGCTTTCTTT.

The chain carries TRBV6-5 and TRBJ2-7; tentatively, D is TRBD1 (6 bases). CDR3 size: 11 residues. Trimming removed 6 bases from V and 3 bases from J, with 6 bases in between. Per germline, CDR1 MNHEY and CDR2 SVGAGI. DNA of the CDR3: TGTGCCAGCAGGGACAGCTACGAGCAGTACTTC. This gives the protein CASRDSYEQYF.

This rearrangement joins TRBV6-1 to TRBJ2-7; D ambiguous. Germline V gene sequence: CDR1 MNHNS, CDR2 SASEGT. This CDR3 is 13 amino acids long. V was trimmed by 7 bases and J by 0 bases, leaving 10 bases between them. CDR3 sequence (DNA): TGTGCCAGCACCCTGCGCCCCTCCTACGAGCAGTACTTC. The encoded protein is CASTLRPSYEQYF.

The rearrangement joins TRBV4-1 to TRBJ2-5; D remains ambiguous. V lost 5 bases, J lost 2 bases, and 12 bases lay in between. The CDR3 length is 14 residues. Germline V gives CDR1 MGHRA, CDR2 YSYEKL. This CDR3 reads CASSSKAYQETQYF. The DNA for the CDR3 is TGCGCCAGCAGCTCGAAAGCCTATCAAGAGACCCAGTACTTC.

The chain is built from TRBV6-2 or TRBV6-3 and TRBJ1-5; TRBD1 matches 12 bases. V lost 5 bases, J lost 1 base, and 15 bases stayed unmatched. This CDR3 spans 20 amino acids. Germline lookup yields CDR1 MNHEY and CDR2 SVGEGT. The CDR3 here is CASSGVLTPGQGASNQPQHF. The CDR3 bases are TGTGCCAGCAGTGGAGTATTAACCCCGGGACAGGGGGCAAGCAATCAGCCCCAGCATTTT.

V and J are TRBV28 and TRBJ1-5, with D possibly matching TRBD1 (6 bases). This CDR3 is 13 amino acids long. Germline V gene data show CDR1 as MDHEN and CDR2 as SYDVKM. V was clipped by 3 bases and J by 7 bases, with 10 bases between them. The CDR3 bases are TGTGCCAGCAGTTTCACAGGGCAACAGCCCCAGCATTTT. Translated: CASSFTGQQPQHF.

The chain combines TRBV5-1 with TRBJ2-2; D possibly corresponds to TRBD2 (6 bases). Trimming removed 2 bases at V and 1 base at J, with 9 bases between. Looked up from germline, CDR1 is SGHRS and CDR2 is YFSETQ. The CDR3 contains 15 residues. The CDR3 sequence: CASSFEAGNTGELFF. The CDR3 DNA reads TGCGCCAGCAGCTTCGAAGCGGGGAACACCGGGGAGCTGTTTTTT.

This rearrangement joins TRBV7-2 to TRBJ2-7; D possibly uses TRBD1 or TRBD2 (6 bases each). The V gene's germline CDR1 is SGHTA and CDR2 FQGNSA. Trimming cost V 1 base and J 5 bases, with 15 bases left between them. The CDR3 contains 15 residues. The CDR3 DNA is TGTGCCAGCAGCTTAGAGGGTACAGGGAGGCACGAGCAGTACTTC. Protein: CASSLEGTGRHEQYF.

The CDR3 sequence: CSASGTGMSGANVLTF. The CDR3 DNA follows: TGCAGCGCCTCCGGGACAGGGATGTCTGGGGCCAACGTCCTGACTTTC. The rearrangement links TRBV29-1 to TRBJ2-6; 9 bases agree with TRBD1. With 7 bases clipped from V and 1 base from J, the junction kept 8 bases outside the gene matches. From germline, CDR1 is SQVTM and CDR2 ANQGSEA. This CDR3 is 16 amino acids long.

As DNA, the CDR3 is TGTGCCAGCTCACCACCGGGGGGCCGGGGTCAGCCCCAGCATTTT. Translated: CASSPPGGRGQPQHF. The V gene is TRBV18, the J gene TRBJ1-5; maybe TRBD1 (6 bases). The CDR3 runs 15 residues. V shed 0 bases and J shed 6 bases, with 12 bases lying between them. The germline V gene has CDR1 KGHSH and CDR2 LQKENI.

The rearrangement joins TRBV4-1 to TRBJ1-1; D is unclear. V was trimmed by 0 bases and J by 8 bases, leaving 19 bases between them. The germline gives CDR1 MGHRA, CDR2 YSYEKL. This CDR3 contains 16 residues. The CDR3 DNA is TGCGCCAGCAGCCAAGATGGTGTCAGTCGGGGAAGGGAAGCTTTCTTT. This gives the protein CASSQDGVSRGREAFF.

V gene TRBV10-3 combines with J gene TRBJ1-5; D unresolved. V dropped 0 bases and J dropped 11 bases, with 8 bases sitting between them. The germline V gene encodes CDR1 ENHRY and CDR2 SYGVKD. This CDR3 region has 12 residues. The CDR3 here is CAISESLGTQHF. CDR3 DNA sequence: TGTGCCATCAGTGAGTCCCTGGGTACCCAGCATTTT.